Listed below are T cell receptor beta chains from one sample, sequenced in a study of T cell repertoires in cytomegalovirus infection. Via MiXCR, TCRdb re-called the reads, giving one row per CDR3 protein. The data contain 500,000 to 600,000 distinct CDR3 sequences, approximately 15% of them seen just once; the ten biggest clones take up roughly a quarter. The sequenced sample was CD8+ T cells from PBMCs. The receptors come from a human donor in good health (CMV status not recorded). Some clones in this sample may be carry-over from other donors' samples. CDR3s include the opening cysteine and the closing phenylalanine or tryptophan. A D gene is named only where the DNA matches it firmly. Only some rows state a clone size, as once, few, many or a class for expanded clones.

TRBJ1-4	TRBV7-9	TRBD1	many	CASSPQGQGVRTNEKLFF	TGTGCCAGCAGCCCCCAAGGACAGGGGGTACGCACTAATGAAAAACTGTTTTTT
TRBJ1-1	TRBV19	NA	NA	CASSPESPEAFF	TGTGCCAGTAGCCCCGAGTCTCCTGAAGCTTTCTTT
TRBJ2-2	TRBV27	TRBD2	few	CASSPTSGRAGGELFF	TGTGCCAGCAGTCCAACTAGCGGGAGGGCGGGAGGGGAGCTGTTTTTT
TRBJ2-2	TRBV5-5	NA	NA	CASSLSYGFFGTGELFF	TGTGCCAGCAGCTTGTCTTACGGATTCTTTGGAACCGGGGAGCTGTTTTTT
TRBJ2-1	TRBV27	NA	NA	CASREGAGNEQFF	TGTGCCAGCAGGGAGGGGGCTGGCAATGAGCAGTTCTTC
TRBJ1-1	TRBV7-6	TRBD1	many	CASSHRDSEAFF	TGTGCCAGCAGCCACCGGGACAGCGAAGCTTTCTTT
TRBJ1-1	TRBV24-1	NA	few	CATSDPERGAEAFF	TGTGCCACCAGTGACCCTGAAAGGGGGGCTGAAGCTTTCTTT
TRBJ1-1	TRBV9	NA	once	CASSPEPDMNTEAFF	TGTGCCAGCAGCCCGGAGCCTGACATGAACACTGAAGCTTTCTTT
TRBJ2-7	TRBV5-1	NA	few	CASSSSHEQYF	TGCGCCAGCAGCTCGTCCCACGAGCAGTACTTC
TRBJ2-7	TRBV7-9	NA	NA	CASLWTDSYEQYF	TGTGCCAGCTTGTGGACGGACTCCTACGAGCAGTACTTC
TRBJ2-3	TRBV11-2	TRBD2	many	CASSLVPSGSTDTQYF	TGTGCCAGCAGCTTAGTTCCTAGCGGGAGCACAGATACGCAGTATTTT
TRBJ2-3	TRBV19	NA	NA	CASSIGRGPNPTQYF	TGTGCCAGTAGTATAGGGAGGGGGCCGAACCCTACGCAGTATTTT
TRBJ2-1	TRBV7-9	NA	many	CASSSTGTASYNEQFF	TGTGCCAGCAGCTCTACCGGGACTGCATCCTACAATGAGCAGTTCTTC
TRBJ1-6	TRBV6-5	NA	NA	CASSPTNTENSPLHF	TGTGCCAGCAGCCCCACCAATACGGAAAATTCACCCCTCCACTTT
TRBJ2-2	TRBV2	NA	NA	CASLGGQGRTGELFF	TGTGCCAGCCTCGGGGGGCAGGGCCGTACCGGGGAGCTGTTTTTT
TRBJ2-4	TRBV28	NA	NA	CASIEEGAQNIQYF	TGTGCCAGCATTGAGGAGGGGGCGCAAAACATTCAGTACTTC
TRBJ2-1	TRBV18	TRBD1	NA	CASSQGQGLYNEQFF	TGTGCCAGCTCACAGGGACAGGGTCTCTACAATGAGCAGTTCTTC
TRBJ2-2	TRBV27	NA	few	CASSFFPGAHNTGELFF	TGTGCCAGCAGTTTCTTCCCAGGGGCACATAACACCGGGGAGCTGTTTTTT
TRBJ2-2	TRBV5-5	NA	NA	CASSLGGDPGELFF	TGTGCCAGCAGCTTGGGGGGGGACCCCGGGGAGCTGTTTTTT
TRBJ2-7	TRBV9	NA	NA	CASSPWQETYEQYF	TGTGCCAGCAGCCCATGGCAGGAGACCTACGAGCAGTACTTC
TRBJ2-7	TRBV11-2	NA	NA	CASSFNRSYEQYF	TGTGCCAGCAGCTTTAACAGATCCTACGAGCAGTACTTC
TRBJ1-5	TRBV15	NA	few	CATSRGRINQPQHF	TGTGCCACCAGCAGGGGACGGATCAATCAGCCCCAGCATTTT
TRBJ1-1	TRBV5-5	NA	many	CASGPPQGNTEAFF	TGTGCCAGCGGGCCGCCCCAGGGGAACACTGAAGCTTTCTTT
TRBJ1-1	TRBV11-2	NA	many	CASSLGRYTEAFF	TGTGCCAGCAGCTTAGGACGATACACTGAAGCTTTCTTT
TRBJ1-2	TRBV7-9	TRBD1	many	CASSSGQDGRGYTF	TGTGCCAGCAGCTCCGGACAGGACGGACGGGGCTACACCTTC
TRBJ2-5	TRBV11-1	NA	NA	CASSLGLDDSQETQYF	TGTGCCAGCAGCTTAGGCCTAGATGATAGCCAAGAGACCCAGTACTTC
TRBJ2-3	TRBV13	TRBD1	NA	CASSGRQGSDTDTQYF	TGTGCCAGCAGCGGGCGACAGGGGAGTGACACAGATACGCAGTATTTT
TRBJ2-7	TRBV27	NA	NA	CASSLEGTPFYEQYF	TGTGCCAGCAGTTTAGAGGGGACACCTTTCTACGAGCAGTACTTC
TRBJ2-1	TRBV28	TRBD2	many	CASSPLAGSNFYNEQFF	TGTGCCAGCAGTCCGTTAGCGGGATCGAACTTCTACAATGAGCAGTTCTTC
TRBJ2-1	TRBV9	NA	NA	CASSPGLGISNNEQFF	TGTGCCAGCAGCCCAGGGTTGGGCATCTCCAACAATGAGCAGTTCTTC
TRBJ2-1	TRBV24-1	TRBD1	few	CATSDAGQGARDEQFF	TGTGCCACCAGTGACGCGGGACAGGGGGCGCGAGATGAGCAGTTCTTC
TRBJ2-5	TRBV7-9	TRBD2	many	CASSARLAETQYF	TGTGCCAGCAGCGCCAGACTAGCGGAGACCCAGTACTTC
TRBJ2-1	TRBV2	NA	NA	CASSEVRGAPYNEQFF	TGTGCCAGCAGTGAAGTACGGGGGGCACCCTACAATGAGCAGTTCTTC
TRBJ2-7	TRBV12-3/TRBV12-4	TRBD1	many	CASTWSGQGAYEQYF	TGTGCCAGCACCTGGAGTGGGCAGGGGGCGTACGAGCAGTACTTC
TRBJ1-4	TRBV7-6	NA	many	CASSPVGGANEKLFF	TGTGCCAGCAGCCCAGTGGGAGGGGCTAATGAAAAACTGTTTTTT
TRBJ1-1	TRBV19	TRBD1	few	CASSTLTGKGNTEAFF	TGTGCCAGTAGTACACTGACAGGGAAAGGAAACACTGAAGCTTTCTTT
TRBJ2-7	TRBV5-8	NA	NA	CASESYEQYF	TGTGCCAGCGAGAGTTACGAGCAGTACTTC